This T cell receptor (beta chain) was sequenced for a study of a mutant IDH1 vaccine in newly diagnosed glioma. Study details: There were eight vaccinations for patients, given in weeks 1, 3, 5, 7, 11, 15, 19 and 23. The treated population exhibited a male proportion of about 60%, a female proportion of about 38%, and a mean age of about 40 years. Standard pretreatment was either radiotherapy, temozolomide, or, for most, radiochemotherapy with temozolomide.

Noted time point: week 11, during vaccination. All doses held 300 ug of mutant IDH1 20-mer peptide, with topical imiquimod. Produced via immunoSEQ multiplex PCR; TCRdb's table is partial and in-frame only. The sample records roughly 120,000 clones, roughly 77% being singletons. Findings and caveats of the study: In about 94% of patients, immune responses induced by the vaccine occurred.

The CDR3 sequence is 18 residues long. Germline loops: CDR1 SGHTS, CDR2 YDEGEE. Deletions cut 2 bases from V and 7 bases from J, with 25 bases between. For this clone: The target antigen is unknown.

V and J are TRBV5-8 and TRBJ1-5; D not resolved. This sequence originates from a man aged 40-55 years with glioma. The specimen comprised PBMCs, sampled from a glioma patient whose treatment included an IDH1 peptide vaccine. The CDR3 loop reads CASSFEEVFGRVRQPQHF. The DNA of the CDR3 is TGTGCCAGCAGCTTTGAAGAGGTTTTTGGTAGGGTCCGGCAGCCCCAGCATTTT.